The sequence of this T cell receptor (beta chain) was determined in a study of PD-1 blockade in classical Hodgkin lymphoma. Regarding time point: newly diagnosed, previously untreated cHL patient sample. Using magnetic negative selection, the CD4+ T cells were separated out of thawed PBMCs. Comparison came from newly diagnosed, untreated classical Hodgkin lymphoma PBMCs. The protocol was immunoSEQ multiplex PCR, while the TCRdb copy is restricted to in-frame clones and leaves out a portion. This table holds fewer than 20,000 clones, around 81% found once. Regarding the study as a whole: Reasons behind the repertoire differences stay unclear, perhaps disease activity or earlier therapy. Reports indicated that newly diagnosed patients had lower baseline TCR diversity than healthy donors did.

Of note for this clone: Its antigen is not identified.

Sequencing used CD4+ T cells from blood. The clonotype was recovered from a human donor with classical Hodgkin lymphoma.

CDR3 bases: TGTGCCAGCAGGATGGGACGGATTAGCAATCAGCCCCAGCATTTT. Encoded protein: CASRMGRISNQPQHF. V usage is TRBV2 and J usage is TRBJ1-5; D is possibly TRBD1 (5 bases). The V gene lost 6 bases and the J gene lost 0 bases, with 12 bases spanning the gap. Germline V gene data show CDR1 as SNHLY and CDR2 as FYNNEI. There are 15 residues in the CDR3.